The 21 T cell receptor beta chains below come from one sample, sequenced in a study of prognosis after radiotherapy for stage I lung cancer. Researchers used two-round multiplex PCR to amplify TCR beta CDR3 starting from genomic DNA. First-round PCR used primers specific to each TRBV and TRBJ gene. TCRdb analysed the multiplex PCR reads with MiXCR anew, one entry per CDR3 protein. The sample lists some 19,000 distinct CDR3 sequences; approximately 50% were seen once. The sample in question was PBMCs, obtained before or after stereotactic body radiation therapy (not recorded which). These receptors were collected from a donor at least 50 years old with non-small cell lung cancer.

This clonotype was observed many times. The gene calls are TRBV4-1 and TRBJ2-1, with D uncertain. CDR3 length: 13 amino acids. V lost 3 bases to trimming and J lost 1 base, with 4 bases between them. Germline V CDR1 and CDR2: MGHRA, YSYEKL. As DNA, the CDR3 is TGCGCCAGCAGCCAGGGGTCCTACAATGAGCAGTTCTTC. The encoded protein is CASSQGSYNEQFF.

This clonotype has ten or more counts. V is TRBV15 and J is TRBJ2-2; perhaps TRBD2 as D (5 bases). This CDR3 contains 16 residues. Germline CDR1 LNHNV, CDR2 YYDKDF (reference sequence). V lost 5 bases, J lost 0 bases, and 13 bases lay in between. This chain's CDR3 is CATSPLRAANTGELFF. The CDR3 region has the DNA TGTGCCACCAGCCCCCTACGAGCGGCGAACACCGGGGAGCTGTTTTTT.

This clonotype has only a few counts. A much bigger clone sits one base away, suggesting this may be a read error. This chain uses TRBV7-2 with TRBJ2-3; D not resolved. V dropped 8 bases and J dropped 15 bases, with 24 bases sitting between them. CDR3 length: 13 residues. Germline V gene sequence: CDR1 SGHTA, CDR2 FQGNSA. The chain's CDR3 is CASGSGPHTQCYF. CDR3 coding DNA: TGTGCCAGCGGCTCAGGCCCACATACGCAGTGTTATTTT.

In regard to this clonotype: This likely came from a read error, as a far larger clone is one base away. V usage is TRBV6-1 and J usage is TRBJ2-7, with 9 bases identical to TRBD2. From germline, CDR1 is MNHNS and CDR2 SASEGT. Trimming at V came to 3 bases and at J to 7 bases, leaving 19 bases not matched to a gene. The CDR3 runs 18 residues. The CDR3 DNA reads TGTGCCAGCAGTGACCCCTTCCCCCCCCCTCAGCGGGAGGTAGAGCAGTACTTC. Protein sequence: CASSDPFPPPQREVEQYF.

This clonotype has ten or more counts. CDR3 nucleotide sequence: TGTGCCAGCAGTGACTTGGGGGACACCGGGGAGCTGTTTTTT. As protein: CASSDLGDTGELFF. The V call is TRBV27, the J call TRBJ2-2, with D perhaps given as TRBD1 or TRBD2 (5 bases each). Trimming removed 5 bases from V and 3 bases from J, with 10 bases in between. The length of the CDR3 is 14 residues. CDR1 and CDR2 from the germline V gene are MNHEY and SMNVEV (reference sequence).

This clonotype turned up a few times. A much larger clone differs by one base, so this may be a read error. This chain uses TRBV11-2 with TRBJ2-1; D remains ambiguous. The CDR3 covers 11 residues. Germline V gene sequence: CDR1 SGHAT, CDR2 FQNNGV. The V gene lost 1 base and the J gene lost 9 bases, with 4 bases spanning the gap. CDR3 in amino acids: CASSLAFEQFF. The CDR3 DNA reads TGTGCCAGCAGCTTAGCGTTTGAGCAGTTCTTC.

This clonotype was detected ten times or more. The V and J genes are TRBV28 and TRBJ1-2, with a possible D match to TRBD1 (5 bases). With 6 bases removed from V and 6 bases from J, the gap between germline ends came to 20 bases. The V gene's germline CDR1 is MDHEN and CDR2 SYDVKM. CDR3 size: 15 residues. CDR3 nucleotide sequence: TGTGCCAGCAGCTCTGGAGGGAGGGACCCTCATGGCTACACCTTC. Its protein product is CASSSGGRDPHGYTF.

Concerning this clonotype itself: A far larger clone lies a single base away; this is likely a read error. This rearrangement joins TRBV6-4 to TRBJ2-3, with TRBD2 as a possible D gene (6 bases). Germline CDR1 is MRHNA and CDR2 is SNTAGT. V lost 7 bases to trimming and J lost 9 bases, with 17 bases between them. The CDR3 covers 13 residues. The CDR3 reads CASNRTGEDTQYF. The CDR3 DNA follows: TGTGCCAGCAATAGGACGGGGGAGGACACGCAGTATTTT.

This sequence joins TRBV6-1 and TRBJ2-7, with TRBD2 matching over 7 bases. V lost 5 bases, J lost 4 bases, and 17 bases stayed unmatched. Germline values: CDR1 MNHNS, CDR2 SASEGT. The CDR3 length is 17 residues. The CDR3 is CASSTSIGRSAGYEQYF. The CDR3 DNA is TGTGCCAGCAGTACGTCTATCGGGAGGTCCGCTGGGTACGAGCAGTACTTC.

The V gene is TRBV4-2, the J gene TRBJ1-2; D gene unclear. Germline CDR1 reads LGHNA; CDR2 reads YNFKEQ. The CDR3 covers 14 residues. Trimming left V 4 bases short and J 8 bases short, with 17 bases between. In DNA, the CDR3 is TGTGCCAGCAGCCCTCAACTCGATAACCAGGGCTACACCTTC. As protein: CASSPQLDNQGYTF.

Comment on this clonotype: The conserved phenylalanine or tryptophan normally closing the CDR3 is absent here, so this likely arose from a read error. Here the CDR3 reads CASSHQGARQPQHL. The DNA for the CDR3 is TGTGCCAGCAGTCATCAGGGGGCACGGCAGCCCCAGCATCTT. V usage is TRBV6-9 and J usage is TRBJ1-5, with 8 bases that match TRBD1. Germline CDR1 and CDR2: MNHGY and SVAAGI. The V and J ends lost 5 bases and 7 bases, in that order; junction bases with no gene match: 7. The CDR3 is 14 amino acids.

Remarks on this clonotype: Given a far larger clone just one base away, this is likely a sequencing read error. This chain links TRBV6-1 with TRBJ2-3; the match to TRBD2 covers 7 bases. Germline CDR1 and CDR2: MNHNS and SASEGT. The CDR3 covers 15 residues. This chain's CDR3 is CASIESGTLRDTQYF. The CDR3 coding sequence is TGTGCCAGCATTGAAAGCGGGACCCTCCGGGATACGCAGTATTTT.

This chain connects TRBV7-2 to TRBJ2-2, with 9 bases that match TRBD2. Germline loops: CDR1 SGHTA, CDR2 FQGNSA. This CDR3 has 18 amino acids. With 1 base clipped from V and 2 bases from J, the junction kept 8 bases outside the gene matches. The CDR3 sequence is CASSLVGLAWLNTGELFF. CDR3 DNA sequence: TGTGCCAGCAGCTTAGTTGGACTAGCGTGGTTAAACACCGGGGAGCTGTTTTTT.

With regard to this clonotype: It may be a read error: a sequence one base away is much more abundant. This chain connects TRBV10-3 to TRBJ2-3; no reliable D call. CDR1 ENHRY and CDR2 SYGVKD come from the germline V gene. This CDR3 region has 12 residues. CDR3: CAISELTYTQYF. The CDR3, as DNA: TGTGCCATCAGTGAGCTCACATATACGCAGTATTTT.

The genes are TRBV29-1 and TRBJ2-7; D is perhaps TRBD1 or TRBD2 (5 bases each). With 5 bases removed from V and 7 bases from J, the gap between germline ends came to 21 bases. Germline V CDR1 and CDR2: SQVTM, ANQGSEA. There are 14 residues in the CDR3. The CDR3 loop reads CSVTVGASWSEQYF. For the CDR3, the DNA is TGCAGCGTTACCGTCGGGGCTAGCTGGTCTGAGCAGTACTTC.

In this sample, this clonotype turned up many times. The chain is built from TRBV20-1 and TRBJ2-7; D may be TRBD2 (7 bases). The germline V gene has CDR1 DFQATT and CDR2 SNEGSKA (reference sequence). Deletions cut 6 bases from V and 6 bases from J, with 12 bases between. The CDR3 consists of 11 residues. Here the CDR3 DNA reads TGCAGTGCGGGGGGGGGGCGCGAGCAGTACTTC. Amino acid sequence: CSAGGGREQYF.

The CDR3 DNA reads as TGTGCCAGCATCTTCATTTCGGGACTCGGCGAGCAGTTCTTC. This codes for CASIFISGLGEQFF. The V and J genes are TRBV28 and TRBJ2-1, with D tentatively TRBD2 (6 bases). Germline V gene lookup returns CDR1 MDHEN and CDR2 SYDVKM. Trimming pared 7 bases from V and 10 bases from J, leaving 20 bases between. This CDR3 spans 14 amino acids.

The chain is built from TRBV12-3 or TRBV12-4 and TRBJ1-2, with D unclear. With 5 bases removed from V and 2 bases from J, the gap between germline ends came to 9 bases. The CDR3 totals 13 residues. CDR3 sequence (DNA): TGTGCCAGCAGTCCGGCGGGAAACTATGGCTACACCTTC. It yields the protein CASSPAGNYGYTF.

This clonotype is medium-sized. This sequence joins TRBV6-1 and TRBJ2-7; TRBD2 agrees at 14 bases. The junction had 5 bases not matched to a gene; V was cut back by 8 bases and J by 2 bases. This CDR3 comprises 15 residues. Germline V lookup: CDR1 MNHNS, CDR2 SASEGT. The CDR3 loop reads CASLGLAGATYEQYF. CDR3 bases: TGTGCCAGCTTGGGACTAGCGGGAGCGACCTACGAGCAGTACTTC.

V gene TRBV11-2 combines with J gene TRBJ1-1; D remains unclear. CDR1 SGHAT and CDR2 FQNNGV come from the germline V gene. This CDR3 is 13 amino acids long. V lost 8 bases and J lost 3, with 13 bases in between. CDR3 sequence reads: CASGGETYTEAFF. The CDR3 coding sequence is TGTGCCAGCGGCGGGGAGACGTACACTGAAGCTTTCTTT.

There are many counts of this clonotype. The chain combines TRBV19 with TRBJ2-5; D unresolved. Germline V CDR1 and CDR2: LNHDA, SQIVND (reference sequence). This CDR3 has 13 residues. Trimming left V 5 bases short and J 2 bases short, with 9 bases between. In DNA form, the CDR3 reads TGTGCCAGTAGTCTCGACGGGCAAGAGACCCAGTACTTC. It translates to CASSLDGQETQYF.